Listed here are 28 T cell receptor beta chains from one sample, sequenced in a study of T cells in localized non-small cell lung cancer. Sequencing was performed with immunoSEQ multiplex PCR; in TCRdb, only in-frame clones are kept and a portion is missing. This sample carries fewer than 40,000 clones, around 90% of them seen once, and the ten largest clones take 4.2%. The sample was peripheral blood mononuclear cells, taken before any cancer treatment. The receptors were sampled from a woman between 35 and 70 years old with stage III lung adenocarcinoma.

The CDR3 spells CAISEYSSNQPQHF. The CDR3, as DNA: TGTGCCATCAGTGAGTACAGTAGCAATCAGCCCCAGCATTTT. This chain joins TRBV10-3 and TRBJ1-5; the D is unclear. With 1 base removed from V and 0 bases from J, the gap between germline ends came to 4 bases. The CDR3 is made up of 14 amino acids. The germline V gene has CDR1 ENHRY and CDR2 SYGVKD.

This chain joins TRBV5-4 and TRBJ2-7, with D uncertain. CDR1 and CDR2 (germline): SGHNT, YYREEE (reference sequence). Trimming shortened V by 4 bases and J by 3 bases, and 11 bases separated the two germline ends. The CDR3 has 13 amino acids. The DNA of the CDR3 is TGTGCCAGCAGCCCTGAGCCCCTCTACGAGCAGTACTTC. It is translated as CASSPEPLYEQYF. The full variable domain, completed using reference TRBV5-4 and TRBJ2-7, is ETGVTQSPTHLIKTRGQQVTLRCSSQSGHNTVSWYQQALGQGPQFIFQYYREEENGRGNFPPRFSGLQFPNYSSELNVNALELDDSALYLCASSPEPLYEQYFGPGTRLTVT.

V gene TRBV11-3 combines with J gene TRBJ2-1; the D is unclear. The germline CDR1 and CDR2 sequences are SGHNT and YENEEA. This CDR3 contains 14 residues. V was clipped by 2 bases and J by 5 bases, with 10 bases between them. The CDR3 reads CASSLSSWNNEQFF. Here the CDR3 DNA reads TGTGCCAGCAGCTTAAGCAGTTGGAACAATGAGCAGTTCTTC.

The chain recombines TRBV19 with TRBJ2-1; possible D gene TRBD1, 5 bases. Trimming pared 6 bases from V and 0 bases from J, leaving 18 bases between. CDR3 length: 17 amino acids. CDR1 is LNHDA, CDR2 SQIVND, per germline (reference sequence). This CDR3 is CASSQREQASSYNEQFF. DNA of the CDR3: TGTGCCAGTAGCCAAAGGGAACAGGCATCCTCCTACAATGAGCAGTTCTTC. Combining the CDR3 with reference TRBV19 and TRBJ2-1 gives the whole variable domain DGGITQSPKYLFRKEGQNVTLSCEQNLNHDAMYWYRQDPGQGLRLIYYSQIVNDFQKGDIAEGYSVSREKKESFPLTVTSAQKNPTAFYLCASSQREQASSYNEQFFGPGTRLTVL.

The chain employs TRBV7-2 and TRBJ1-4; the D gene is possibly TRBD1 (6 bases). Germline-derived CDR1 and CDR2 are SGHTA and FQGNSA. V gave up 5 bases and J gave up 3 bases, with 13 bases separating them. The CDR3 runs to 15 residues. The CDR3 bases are TGTGCCAGCAGCGCACAGGGTTTGTCTAATGAAAAACTGTTTTTT. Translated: CASSAQGLSNEKLFF.

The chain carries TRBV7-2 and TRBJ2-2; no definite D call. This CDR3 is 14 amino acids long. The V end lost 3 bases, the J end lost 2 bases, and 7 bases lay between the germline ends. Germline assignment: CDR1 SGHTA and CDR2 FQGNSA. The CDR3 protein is CASSFGGNTGELFF. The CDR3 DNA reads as TGTGCCAGCAGCTTCGGCGGCAACACCGGGGAGCTGTTTTTT. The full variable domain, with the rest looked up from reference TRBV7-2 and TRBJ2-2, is GAGVSQSPSNKVTEKGKDVELRCDPISGHTALYWYRQSLGQGLEFLIYFQGNSAPDKSGLPSDRFSAERTGGSVSTLTIQRTQQEDSAVYLCASSFGGNTGELFFGEGSRLTVL.

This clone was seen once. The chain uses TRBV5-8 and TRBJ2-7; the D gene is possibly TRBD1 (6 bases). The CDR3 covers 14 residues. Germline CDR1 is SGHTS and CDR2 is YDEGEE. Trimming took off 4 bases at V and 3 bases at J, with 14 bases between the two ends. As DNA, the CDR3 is TGTGCCAGCAGCCCGGGGACATCCCTCTACGAGCAGTACTTC. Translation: CASSPGTSLYEQYF.

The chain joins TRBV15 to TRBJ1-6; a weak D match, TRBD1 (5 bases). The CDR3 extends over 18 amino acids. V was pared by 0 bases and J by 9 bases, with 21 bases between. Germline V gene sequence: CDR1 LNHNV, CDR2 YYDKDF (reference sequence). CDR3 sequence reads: CATSREYLGPRLISPLHF. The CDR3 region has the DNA TGTGCCACCAGCAGAGAGTATTTGGGACCGAGATTAATTTCACCCCTCCACTTT.

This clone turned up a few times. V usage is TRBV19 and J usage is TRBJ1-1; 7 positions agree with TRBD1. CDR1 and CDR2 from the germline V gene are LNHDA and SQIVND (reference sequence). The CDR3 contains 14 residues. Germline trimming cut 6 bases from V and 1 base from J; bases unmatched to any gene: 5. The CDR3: CASSTGTENTEAFF. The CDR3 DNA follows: TGTGCCAGTAGCACCGGGACAGAGAACACTGAAGCTTTCTTT.

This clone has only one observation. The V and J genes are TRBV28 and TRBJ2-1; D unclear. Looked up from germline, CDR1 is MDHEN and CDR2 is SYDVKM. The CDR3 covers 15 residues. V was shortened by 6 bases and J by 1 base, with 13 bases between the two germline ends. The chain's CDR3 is CASSPRLLSYNEQFF. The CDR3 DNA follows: TGTGCCAGCAGCCCACGACTGTTATCCTACAATGAGCAGTTCTTC.

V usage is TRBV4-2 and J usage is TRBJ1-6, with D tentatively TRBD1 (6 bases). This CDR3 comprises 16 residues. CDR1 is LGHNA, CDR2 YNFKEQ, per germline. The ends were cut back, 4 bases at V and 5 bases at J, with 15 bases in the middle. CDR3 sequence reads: CASSPIGPGDNSPLHF. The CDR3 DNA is TGTGCCAGCAGCCCGATAGGGCCAGGGGATAATTCACCCCTCCACTTT.

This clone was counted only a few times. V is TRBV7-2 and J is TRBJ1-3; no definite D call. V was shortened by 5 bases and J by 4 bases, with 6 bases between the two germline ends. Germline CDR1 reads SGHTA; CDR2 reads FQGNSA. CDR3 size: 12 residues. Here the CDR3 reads CASSPGGNTIYF. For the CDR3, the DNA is TGTGCCAGCAGCCCCGGAGGAAACACCATATATTTT.

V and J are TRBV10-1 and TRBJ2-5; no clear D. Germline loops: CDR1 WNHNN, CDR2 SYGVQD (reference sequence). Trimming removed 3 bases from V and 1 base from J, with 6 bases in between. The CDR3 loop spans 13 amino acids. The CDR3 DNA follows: TGCGCCAGCAGTGAAGGCAGCCAAGAGACCCAGTACTTC. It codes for CASSEGSQETQYF.

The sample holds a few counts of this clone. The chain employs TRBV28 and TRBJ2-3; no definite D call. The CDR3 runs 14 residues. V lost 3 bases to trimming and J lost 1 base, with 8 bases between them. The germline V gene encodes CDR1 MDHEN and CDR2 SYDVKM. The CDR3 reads CASSFLSGTDTQYF. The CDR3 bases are TGTGCCAGCAGTTTCCTGTCGGGCACAGATACGCAGTATTTT.

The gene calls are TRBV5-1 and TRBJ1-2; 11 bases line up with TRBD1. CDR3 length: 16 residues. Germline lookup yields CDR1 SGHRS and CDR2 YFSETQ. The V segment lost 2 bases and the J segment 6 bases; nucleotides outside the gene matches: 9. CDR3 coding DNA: TGCGCCAGCAGCTTCGGGACAGGGGGTTCAGGGAATGGCTACACCTTC. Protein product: CASSFGTGGSGNGYTF.

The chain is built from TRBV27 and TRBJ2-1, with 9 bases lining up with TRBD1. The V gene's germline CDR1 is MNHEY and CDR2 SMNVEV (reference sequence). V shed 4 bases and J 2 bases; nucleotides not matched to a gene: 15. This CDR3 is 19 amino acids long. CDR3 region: CASSSQPPKTGGTYNEQFF. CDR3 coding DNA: TGTGCCAGCAGTTCTCAACCCCCCAAGACAGGGGGAACCTACAATGAGCAGTTCTTC.

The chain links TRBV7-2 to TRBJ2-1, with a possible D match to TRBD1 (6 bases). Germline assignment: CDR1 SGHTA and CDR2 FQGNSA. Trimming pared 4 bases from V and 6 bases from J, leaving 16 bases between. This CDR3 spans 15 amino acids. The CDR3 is CASSSQPQGFNEQFF. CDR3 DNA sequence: TGTGCCAGCAGCTCCCAACCACAGGGATTCAATGAGCAGTTCTTC.

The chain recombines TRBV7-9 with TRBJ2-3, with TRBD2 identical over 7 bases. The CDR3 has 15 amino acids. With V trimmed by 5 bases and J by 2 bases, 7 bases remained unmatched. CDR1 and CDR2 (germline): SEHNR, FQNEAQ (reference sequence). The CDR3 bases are TGTGCCAGCAGCCCTGGGAGGGGAGTCACAGATACGCAGTATTTT. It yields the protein CASSPGRGVTDTQYF.

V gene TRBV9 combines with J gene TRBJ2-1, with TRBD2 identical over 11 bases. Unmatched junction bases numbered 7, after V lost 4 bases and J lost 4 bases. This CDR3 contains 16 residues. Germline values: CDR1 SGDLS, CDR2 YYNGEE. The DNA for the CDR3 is TGTGCCAGCAGCTTGTTCACTAGCGGGGGTTACAATGAGCAGTTCTTC. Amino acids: CASSLFTSGGYNEQFF.

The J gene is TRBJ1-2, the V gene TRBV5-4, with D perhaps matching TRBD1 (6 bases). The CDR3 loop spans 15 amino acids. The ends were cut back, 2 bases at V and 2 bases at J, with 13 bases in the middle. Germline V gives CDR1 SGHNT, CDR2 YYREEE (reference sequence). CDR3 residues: CASSLYRDGNYGYTF. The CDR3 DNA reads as TGTGCCAGCAGCTTATACAGGGATGGGAACTATGGCTACACCTTC.

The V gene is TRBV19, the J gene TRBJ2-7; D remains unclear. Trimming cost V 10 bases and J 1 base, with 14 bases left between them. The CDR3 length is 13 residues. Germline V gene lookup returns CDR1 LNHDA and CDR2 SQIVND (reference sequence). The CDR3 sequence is CATSPGPSYEQYF. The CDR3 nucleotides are TGTGCCACCTCCCCGGGTCCATCCTACGAGCAGTACTTC.

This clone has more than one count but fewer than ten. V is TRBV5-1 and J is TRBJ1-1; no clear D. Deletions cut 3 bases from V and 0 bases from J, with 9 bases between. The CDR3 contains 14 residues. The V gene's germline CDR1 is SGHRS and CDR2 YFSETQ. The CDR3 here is CASSSPTVNTEAFF. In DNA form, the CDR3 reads TGCGCCAGCAGCTCCCCGACGGTGAACACTGAAGCTTTCTTT.

The CDR3 nucleotides read TGTGCCAGCGGATCTAGCGGGAGGGCCACAGATACGCAGTATTTT. Translated: CASGSSGRATDTQYF. The chain joins TRBV6-5 to TRBJ2-3, with TRBD2 identical over 12 bases. Losses at the gene ends were 8 bases for V and 2 bases for J; bases not matched to a gene: 5. CDR1 is MNHEY and CDR2 is SVGAGI in the germline V gene. The CDR3 runs to 15 residues.

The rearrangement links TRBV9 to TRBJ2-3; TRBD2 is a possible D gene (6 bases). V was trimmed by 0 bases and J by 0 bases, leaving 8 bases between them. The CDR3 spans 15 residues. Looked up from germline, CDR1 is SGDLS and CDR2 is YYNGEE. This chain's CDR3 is CASSVGRGSTDTQYF. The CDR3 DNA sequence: TGTGCCAGCAGCGTAGGGCGGGGAAGCACAGATACGCAGTATTTT.

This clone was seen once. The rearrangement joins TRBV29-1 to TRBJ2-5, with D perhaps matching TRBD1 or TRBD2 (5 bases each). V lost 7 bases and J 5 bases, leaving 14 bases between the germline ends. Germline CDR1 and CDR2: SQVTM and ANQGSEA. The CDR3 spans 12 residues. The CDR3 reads CSGISGTETQYF. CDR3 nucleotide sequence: TGCAGCGGGATATCAGGGACGGAGACCCAGTACTTC.

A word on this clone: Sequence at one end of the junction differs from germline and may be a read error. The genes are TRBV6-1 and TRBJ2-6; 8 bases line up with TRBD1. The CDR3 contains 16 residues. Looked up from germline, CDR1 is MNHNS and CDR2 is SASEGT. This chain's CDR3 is CASSEGQGGGANVLTF. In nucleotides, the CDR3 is TGTGCCAGCAGCGAAGGACAGGGAGGAGGGGCCAACGTCCTGACTTTC.

The CDR3 nucleotides are TGTGCCAGCTCACCGCGGGACCAAGAGACCCAGTACTTC. The encoded protein is CASSPRDQETQYF. V and J are TRBV18 and TRBJ2-5; D possibly corresponds to TRBD2 (5 bases). The CDR3 runs to 13 residues. Per the germline V gene, CDR1 is KGHSH and CDR2 is LQKENI. Trimming removed 3 bases at V and 0 bases at J, with 5 bases between.

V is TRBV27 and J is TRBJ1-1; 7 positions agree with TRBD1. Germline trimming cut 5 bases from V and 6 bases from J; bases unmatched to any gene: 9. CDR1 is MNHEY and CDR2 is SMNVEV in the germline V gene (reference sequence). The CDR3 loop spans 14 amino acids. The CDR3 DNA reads TGTGCCAGCAGTCAGGGGGACGCTTTGGCTGAAGCTTTCTTT. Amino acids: CASSQGDALAEAFF.